The source of this TCR beta chain is a study of blood T cell repertoires in COVID-19. Study-wide background: The origin of the acute and convalescent COVID-19 samples was the United States, Italy and Spain. T cells, B-cell-depleted T cells, or PBMCs provided the cDNA or gDNA that served as material.

In the original workflow: Estimated nucleated cell counts came from reference gene primer amplification. Clones were read by immunoSEQ multiplex PCR, and TCRdb kept only the in-frame ones, dropping some. That table gives V, J and clone size, and the DNA gave D and trimming. Among 30,000 to 45,000 clones listed, 80% to 90% were seen once. The CDR3 contains 14 residues. The germline V and J ends were trimmed by 5 bases and 5 bases, with 13 bases remaining between them. Germline CDR1 and CDR2: MNHEY and SVGAGI. This clone was observed many times. Specimen: peripheral blood. The chain couples TRBV6-5 to TRBJ1-5; maybe TRBD1 (6 bases). The receptor comes from a man aged 55 to 69 in a cohort sampled during active COVID-19. This CDR3 reads CASSLGGVHQPQHF. CDR3 nucleotides: TGTGCCAGCAGTCTAGGGGGGGTCCATCAGCCCCAGCATTTT.